These 29 T cell receptor beta chains share one sample of origin, sequenced in a study of OX40 agonist ivuxolimab in advanced cancers. Assay: immunoSEQ multiplex PCR; the TCRdb copy retains only in-frame clones and omits some. The sample includes roughly 100,000 clones, around 90% seen only once; the top ten take approximately 0.8%. The starting material was CD4+ or CD8+ T cells sorted from blood, obtained in a trial of the OX40 agonist ivuxolimab. The receptors were sampled from an adult with an advanced solid tumor such as melanoma, head and neck, liver or kidney cancer.

This clone was counted a single time. The J gene is TRBJ1-5, the V gene TRBV19; a weak D match, TRBD1 (6 bases). The CDR3 length is 19 residues. Germline V gene sequence: CDR1 LNHDA, CDR2 SQIVND (reference sequence). V was trimmed by 3 bases and J by 2 bases, leaving 23 bases between them. The CDR3 reads CASSIRGPQGSPGNQPQHF. CDR3 coding DNA: TGTGCCAGTAGTATCCGGGGACCCCAGGGGAGCCCCGGCAATCAGCCCCAGCATTTT.

The chain joins TRBV18 to TRBJ2-5; D may correspond to TRBD1 or TRBD2 (7 bases each). The CDR3 extends over 13 amino acids. Trimming took 3 bases from V and 5 from J, leaving 10 bases between them. Germline lookup yields CDR1 KGHSH and CDR2 LQKENI. The CDR3 sequence: CASSPGGGETQYF. The CDR3 DNA reads as TGTGCCAGCTCACCGGGAGGGGGCGAGACCCAGTACTTC.

The chain carries TRBV5-5 and TRBJ1-1; 7 bases are a match to TRBD1. Trimming at V came to 0 bases and at J to 10 bases, leaving 3 bases not matched to a gene. The CDR3 runs to 12 residues. Germline V gene sequence: CDR1 SGHKS, CDR2 YYEKEE (reference sequence). Written as DNA, the CDR3 is TGTGCCAGCAGCTTGGATAGGGGGCGAGCTTTCTTT. Translated, it gives CASSLDRGRAFF.

The J gene is TRBJ2-5, the V gene TRBV27; no clear D gene. V was pared by 6 bases and J by 3 bases, with 11 bases between. The CDR3 sequence is 13 residues long. Germline V gene lookup returns CDR1 MNHEY and CDR2 SMNVEV (reference sequence). CDR3 DNA sequence: TGTGCCAGCAGAAAACAGCCAAAAGAGACCCAGTACTTC. It codes for CASRKQPKETQYF.

The V call is TRBV28, the J call TRBJ1-6; D is ambiguous. CDR1 is MDHEN and CDR2 is SYDVKM in the germline V gene. V lost 8 bases to trimming and J lost 8 bases, with 10 bases between them. The CDR3 runs 12 residues. The CDR3: CASRHGHSPLHF. The CDR3 nucleotides read TGTGCCAGCCGGCACGGGCATTCACCCCTCCACTTT.

V and J are TRBV7-2 and TRBJ1-2; D is unclear. The CDR3 has 13 amino acids. V was pared by 3 bases and J by 4 bases, with 9 bases between. Per germline, CDR1 SGHTA and CDR2 FQGNSA. CDR3 nucleotides: TGTGCCAGCAGCTTGGCCCGCCCCTATGGCTACACCTTC. Encoded protein: CASSLARPYGYTF.

The V gene is TRBV7-9, the J gene TRBJ2-7, with a possible D match to TRBD2 (5 bases). The CDR3 covers 12 residues. Germline V lookup: CDR1 SEHNR, CDR2 FQNEAQ (reference sequence). Trimming removed 5 bases from V and 3 bases from J, with 8 bases in between. CDR3 DNA sequence: TGTGCCAGCAGCCTCGGGGACTACGAGCAGTACTTC. It specifies CASSLGDYEQYF.

The CDR3 sequence is CASRSGTANTGELFF. The CDR3 DNA follows: TGTGCCAGCAGATCCGGGACAGCGAACACCGGGGAGCTGTTTTTT. The V gene is TRBV5-4, the J gene TRBJ2-2, with 7 bases aligning to TRBD1. The CDR3 has 15 amino acids. V lost 5 bases and J lost 0; bases outside the gene matches: 4. CDR1 and CDR2 from the germline V gene are SGHNT and YYREEE (reference sequence).

The chain uses TRBV28 and TRBJ2-7, with a weak D call TRBD2 (6 bases). Trimming cost V 6 bases and J 4 bases, with 13 bases left between them. Germline CDR1 reads MDHEN; CDR2 reads SYDVKM. The CDR3 sequence is 13 residues long. The CDR3 DNA reads TGTGCCAGCAGCGACGGGACTCGATACGAGCAGTACTTC. This sequence encodes CASSDGTRYEQYF.

The rearrangement uses TRBV27 and TRBJ2-3; D not resolved. V was shortened by 3 bases and J by 0 bases, with 10 bases between the two germline ends. This CDR3 has 15 residues. Per germline, CDR1 MNHEY and CDR2 SMNVEV (reference sequence). The CDR3 spells CASSFLDGSTDTQYF. Here the CDR3 DNA reads TGTGCCAGCAGTTTTTTGGACGGAAGCACAGATACGCAGTATTTT.

The rearrangement links TRBV4-3 to TRBJ2-1, with 8 bases lining up with TRBD2. The germline V gene has CDR1 LGHNA and CDR2 YSLEER. This CDR3 contains 15 residues. J was trimmed by 4 bases and V by 5 bases; bases with no gene match: 7. In DNA form, the CDR3 reads TGCGCCAGCAGCATTGGTCCGGGGGGGTACAATGAGCAGTTCTTC. It specifies CASSIGPGGYNEQFF.

This chain uses TRBV18 with TRBJ2-7; 9 bases agree with TRBD1. Trimming removed 5 bases from V and 6 bases from J; junction bases left unmatched: 11. From germline, CDR1 is KGHSH and CDR2 LQKENI. CDR3 length: 15 residues. The CDR3 reads CASSNSQGAGCEQYF. The CDR3 nucleotides read TGTGCCAGCTCAAACTCACAGGGGGCGGGATGCGAGCAGTACTTC.

V is TRBV28 and J is TRBJ2-5, with TRBD2 matching 8 bases. The CDR3 is 13 amino acids. V shed 8 bases, J shed 11 bases, and the junction held 13 bases outside the gene matches. Germline V gene data show CDR1 as MDHEN and CDR2 as SYDVKM. CDR3 coding DNA: TGTGCCAGCTCGGGGGGGGCGTCCCGGTGGCAGTACTTC. Protein product: CASSGGASRWQYF.

The DNA for the CDR3 is TGCGCCAGCAGCCAAACACAGGGGGTGGGTACTGAAGCTTTCTTT. Residues: CASSQTQGVGTEAFF. The chain uses TRBV4-3 and TRBJ1-1; the match to TRBD1 covers 8 bases. V trimming: 2 bases; J trimming: 5 bases; junction bases outside the gene matches: 7. CDR1 is LGHNA, CDR2 YSLEER, per germline. The CDR3 contains 15 residues.

V is TRBV7-9 and J is TRBJ1-5; maybe TRBD1 (5 bases). In germline, CDR1 is SEHNR, CDR2 FQNEAQ (reference sequence). The CDR3 has 14 residues. V was cut by 5 bases and J by 7 bases, with 15 bases left in between. CDR3: CASSLGQGGQPQHF. In DNA, the CDR3 is TGTGCCAGCAGCCTGGGGCAGGGTGGCCAGCCCCAGCATTTT. Supplemented by reference TRBV7-9 and TRBJ1-5, the full variable domain reads DTGVSQNPRHKITKRGQNVTFRCDPISEHNRLYWYRQTLGQGPEFLTYFQNEAQLEKSRLLSDRFSAERPKGSFSTLEIQRTEQGDSAMYLCASSLGQGGQPQHFGDGTRLSIL.

This sequence joins TRBV28 and TRBJ2-7; D may correspond to TRBD1 or TRBD2 (5 bases each). The germline V gene has CDR1 MDHEN and CDR2 SYDVKM. Trimming shortened V by 2 bases and J by 6 bases, and 17 bases separated the two germline ends. The CDR3 is 15 amino acids. The CDR3 DNA follows: TGTGCCAGCAGTTTAGGGACCACGGTGTCTAGCGAGCAGTACTTC. Its translation: CASSLGTTVSSEQYF.

The chain joins TRBV30 to TRBJ1-4; weak D call: TRBD1 (6 bases). V gave up 4 bases and J gave up 7 bases, with 10 bases separating them. Germline CDR1 reads GTSNPN; CDR2 reads SVGIG (reference sequence). This CDR3 is built from 12 residues. CDR3 residues: CAWNQGSEKLFF. In DNA, the CDR3 is TGTGCCTGGAACCAGGGGTCTGAAAAACTGTTTTTT.

Only one count was recorded for this clone. The chain carries TRBV19 and TRBJ2-2, with D unresolved. The CDR3 totals 15 residues. The V end was cut by 3 bases, the J end by 0 bases, with 8 bases between. CDR1 is LNHDA, CDR2 SQIVND, per germline (reference sequence). The CDR3 loop is CASSMWRTNTGELFF. The CDR3, as DNA: TGTGCCAGTAGTATGTGGCGTACGAACACCGGGGAGCTGTTTTTT.

The V call is TRBV27, the J call TRBJ2-7, with D tentatively TRBD2 (6 bases). The CDR3 totals 14 residues. Trimming removed 5 bases from V and 3 bases from J, with 14 bases in between. CDR1 and CDR2 from the germline V gene are MNHEY and SMNVEV (reference sequence). The CDR3 region has the DNA TGTGCCAGCAGTATATGGACGGGGGACTACGAGCAGTACTTC. Its translation: CASSIWTGDYEQYF.

The genes are TRBV28 and TRBJ1-1; D gene ambiguous. The CDR3 totals 15 residues. The germline V and J ends were trimmed by 7 bases and 0 bases, with 15 bases remaining between them. CDR1 MDHEN and CDR2 SYDVKM come from the germline V gene. CDR3 in amino acids: CASILGGSMNTEAFF. Written as DNA, the CDR3 is TGTGCCAGCATCCTGGGCGGTTCAATGAACACTGAAGCTTTCTTT.

The chain uses TRBV2 and TRBJ2-1; 10 bases align to TRBD1. The CDR3 covers 16 residues. Per the germline V gene, CDR1 is SNHLY and CDR2 is FYNNEI. V gave up 2 bases and J gave up 2 bases; unmatched junction bases: 3. CDR3 nucleotide sequence: TGTGCCAGCAGTGAACAAGGACAGGGGGCCTACAATGAGCAGTTCTTC. It codes for CASSEQGQGAYNEQFF.

The chain uses TRBV28 and TRBJ2-3; tentatively, D is TRBD2 (6 bases). The V end lost 7 bases, the J end lost 4 bases, and 12 bases lay between the germline ends. The CDR3 loop spans 13 amino acids. The germline gives CDR1 MDHEN, CDR2 SYDVKM. The CDR3 protein is CASTVRRADTQYF. The CDR3 nucleotides read TGTGCCAGCACCGTGCGGAGGGCAGATACGCAGTATTTT.

The V and J genes are TRBV7-9 and TRBJ1-5; tentative D call: TRBD1 (5 bases). The CDR3 is made up of 15 amino acids. The germline CDR1 and CDR2 sequences are SEHNR and FQNEAQ (reference sequence). V was pared by 4 bases and J by 0 bases, with 10 bases between. This CDR3 reads CASSSTGVSNQPQHF. The DNA for the CDR3 is TGTGCCAGCAGCTCCACGGGGGTTAGCAATCAGCCCCAGCATTTT.

CDR3 amino acids: CASSLDNSPLHF. In DNA form, the CDR3 reads TGTGCCAGCAGCTTAGACAATTCACCCCTCCACTTT. The chain combines TRBV7-6 with TRBJ1-6; D unresolved. The CDR3 extends over 12 amino acids. With 1 base removed from V and 7 bases from J, the gap between germline ends came to 2 bases. The germline V gene encodes CDR1 SGHVS and CDR2 FNYEAQ.

The rearrangement links TRBV6-5 to TRBJ1-5; D might be TRBD1 (5 bases). The V gene's germline CDR1 is MNHEY and CDR2 SVGAGI. The CDR3 sequence is 15 residues long. V shed 6 bases and J shed 0 bases, with 12 bases lying between them. CDR3 in DNA: TGTGCCAGCAGCCTGGGACGGACTAGCAATCAGCCCCAGCATTTT. It specifies CASSLGRTSNQPQHF.

The gene calls are TRBV6-1 and TRBJ1-2; possibly TRBD1 for D (6 bases). The CDR3 runs to 13 residues. Trimming took 6 bases from V and 2 from J, leaving 10 bases between them. The germline V gene has CDR1 MNHNS and CDR2 SASEGT. CDR3 in amino acids: CASSLTGNYGYTF. The CDR3, as DNA: TGTGCCAGCAGCCTGACAGGCAACTATGGCTACACCTTC.

The rearrangement links TRBV7-2 to TRBJ1-4; TRBD1 matches at 10 bases. The V gene end was trimmed by 0 bases and the J gene end by 3 bases; junction bases not matched to a gene: 10. Looked up from germline, CDR1 is SGHTA and CDR2 is FQGNSA. CDR3 length: 19 residues. CDR3 protein: CASSLAPGQGWVANEKLFF. The CDR3 DNA reads TGTGCCAGCAGCTTAGCCCCGGGACAGGGGTGGGTTGCTAATGAAAAACTGTTTTTT. Looking up the rest from reference TRBV7-2 and TRBJ1-4 gives the full variable domain: GAGVSQSPSNKVTEKGKDVELRCDPISGHTALYWYRQSLGQGLEFLIYFQGNSAPDKSGLPSDRFSAERTGGSVSTLTIQRTQQEDSAVYLCASSLAPGQGWVANEKLFFGSGTQLSVL.

The chain links TRBV4-3 to TRBJ1-6, with D maybe TRBD1 (5 bases). Trimming took off 0 bases at V and 6 bases at J, with 15 bases between the two ends. This CDR3 contains 17 residues. The germline V gene has CDR1 LGHNA and CDR2 YSLEER. The CDR3 bases are TGCGCCAGCAGCCAAGAACCCCCCGGGGGATCTAATTCACCCCTCCACTTT. This sequence encodes CASSQEPPGGSNSPLHF.

The chain links TRBV7-6 to TRBJ1-2; 7 nucleotides line up with TRBD1. The V segment lost 3 bases and the J segment 7 bases; nucleotides outside the gene matches: 2. Germline assignment: CDR1 SGHVS and CDR2 FNYEAQ. The CDR3 runs 12 residues. The CDR3 nucleotides read TGTGCCAGCAGCTTGACAGGGTTTGGCTACACCTTC. Protein sequence: CASSLTGFGYTF. Combining the CDR3 with reference TRBV7-6 and TRBJ1-2 gives the whole variable domain GAGVSQSPRYKVTKRGQDVALRCDPISGHVSLYWYRQALGQGPEFLTYFNYEAQQDKSGLPNDRFSAERPEGSISTLTIQRTEQRDSAMYRCASSLTGFGYTFGSGTRLTVV.